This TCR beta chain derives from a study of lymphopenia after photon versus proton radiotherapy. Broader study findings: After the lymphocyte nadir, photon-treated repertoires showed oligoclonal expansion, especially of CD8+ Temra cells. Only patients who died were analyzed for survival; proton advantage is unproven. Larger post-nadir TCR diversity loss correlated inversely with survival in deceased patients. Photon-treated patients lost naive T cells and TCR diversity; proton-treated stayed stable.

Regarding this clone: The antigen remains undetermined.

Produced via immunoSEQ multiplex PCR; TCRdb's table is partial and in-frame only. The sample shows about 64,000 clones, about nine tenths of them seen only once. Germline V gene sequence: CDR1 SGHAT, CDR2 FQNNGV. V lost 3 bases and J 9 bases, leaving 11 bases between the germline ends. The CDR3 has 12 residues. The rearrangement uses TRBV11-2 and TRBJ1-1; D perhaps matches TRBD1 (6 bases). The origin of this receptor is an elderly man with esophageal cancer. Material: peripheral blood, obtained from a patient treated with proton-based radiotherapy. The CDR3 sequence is CASSFYRAQAFF. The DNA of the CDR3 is TGTGCCAGCAGCTTCTACAGGGCACAAGCTTTCTTT.